The clone carrying this TCR beta chain was detected only a few times. This specimen belongs to a study of blood T cell repertoires in COVID-19. Across the whole study: Sites across the United States, Italy and Spain contributed samples from acute and convalescent COVID-19.

In the study's own analysis: Reference gene primer amplification in the assay estimated nucleated cell counts. TCRdb's table, derived via immunoSEQ multiplex PCR, lists solely in-frame clones and lacks some. That table furnishes V, J and clone size, whereas the DNA furnished D and trimming. The repertoire holds 110,000 or so clones, approximately 84% seen once, with 3% to 4% in the top ten. The CDR3 runs to 16 residues. Trimming shortened V by 3 bases and J by 7 bases, and 22 bases separated the two germline ends. Germline CDR1 reads MNHEY; CDR2 reads SVGEGT. The V gene is TRBV6-2 or TRBV6-3, the J gene TRBJ2-7, with D possibly TRBD2 on 6 matching bases. This clonotype was sampled from a man aged 35 to 55 with acute or convalescent COVID-19. The sample was peripheral blood. This CDR3 is CASSYMGLHRRGEQYF. DNA for the CDR3: TGTGCCAGCAGTTATATGGGACTCCACCGAAGAGGGGAGCAGTACTTC.